The clone carrying this TCR beta chain was counted at least ten times. What it binds is not known. The CDR3 totals 15 residues. V dropped 2 bases and J dropped 7; count of bases not matched to a gene: 5. CDR1 is SGHTA, CDR2 FQGNSA, per germline. These data belong to a study of spatial heterogeneity in lung cancer. Overall study context: A unique TCR and UMI combination showed up more than ten times in raw reads, on average.

Time point in this sample: sample taken at primary tumor resection. Whole RNA was taken from tumor, nontumor lung or frozen PBMC; it was then sequenced unsorted. The cohort: approximately 66 early-stage, untreated non-small cell lung cancer patients. Each CDR3 protein gets one entry after TCRdb re-called the 5' RACE reads with MiXCR. The sample consists of 49,000 or so distinct CDR3 sequences, approximately 12% of them appearing once. General study points: Relative to follow-up, resection was when ubiquitous expanded tumor TCRs appeared more in blood.

This chain uses TRBV7-2 with TRBJ1-6; 7 nucleotides align to TRBD1. The receptor's source is a female donor with early-stage non-small cell lung cancer. The sample in question was PBMCs, obtained at surgery. Here the CDR3 DNA reads TGTGCCAGCAGCTTAATTCAGGGGGGGAATTCACCCCTCCACTTT. Its protein is CASSLIQGGNSPLHF. Full variable domain (outside the CDR3, taken from reference TRBV7-2 and TRBJ1-6): GAGVSQSPSNKVTEKGKDVELRCDPISGHTALYWYRQSLGQGLEFLIYFQGNSAPDKSGLPSDRFSAERTGGSVSTLTIQRTQQEDSAVYLCASSLIQGGNSPLHFGNGTRLTVT.